Described below is a single T cell receptor beta chain sequence and its context. The CDR3 totals 15 residues. Germline V gene data show CDR1 as MRHNA and CDR2 as SNTAGT. Trimming took 3 bases from V and 4 from J; bases not matched to a gene: 6. The sample belongs to a study of blood T cell repertoires in COVID-19. Study summary: The origin of the acute and convalescent COVID-19 samples was the United States, Italy and Spain. The analysed material was cDNA or gDNA that came from T cells, B-cell-depleted T cells, or PBMCs.

Original processing methods: Reference gene primers were amplified, and this amplification served to estimate nucleated cell counts. The method was immunoSEQ multiplex PCR; TCRdb's version includes in-frame clones alone and lacks a portion of them. V, J and clone size are taken as reported in that table, and D and trimming were inferred from the DNA itself. The sample lists 200,000 to 300,000 clones, approximately 89% seen once, with under 2% in the top ten. What was sequenced was peripheral blood. The source of this sequence is a woman aged 55-75 years who had recovered from COVID-19. The chain recombines TRBV6-4 with TRBJ2-3; TRBD2 agrees at 8 bases. In DNA form, the CDR3 reads TGTGCCAGCAGTGAGACGGGGGGGCCACCAGATACGCAGTATTTT. The encoded protein is CASSETGGPPDTQYF.